The 10 T cell receptor beta chains below come from one sample, sequenced in a study of shared clonotypes between healthy human individuals. CD45RO-negative cells were positively selected for CCR7, leaving out terminally differentiated effector memory CD45RA+ cells. Assay used: immunoSEQ multiplex PCR; TCRdb lists only in-frame clones, some missing. The sample records some 1,900,000 clones, approximately 94% being singletons. Sequencing was performed on naive CD8+ T cells sorted from blood. The receptors originated from a man aged 18 to 30 in good health.

The CDR3, as DNA: TGTGCCAGCAGCTTAAGGGCCTCGAGCACCGGGGAGCTGTTTTTT. Residues: CASSLRASSTGELFF. The chain combines TRBV11-2 with TRBJ2-2; D is unresolved. The CDR3 has 15 amino acids. V lost 2 bases and J 4 bases, leaving 11 bases between the germline ends. Germline CDR1 SGHAT, CDR2 FQNNGV.

The chain employs TRBV10-1 and TRBJ1-1, with TRBD1 matching 7 bases. This CDR3 has 13 residues. Trimming cost V 3 bases and J 3 bases; bases outside gene matches: 1. The V gene's germline CDR1 is WNHNN and CDR2 SYGVQD (reference sequence). The CDR3 DNA reads TGCGCCAGCAGTGATACAGGGGACACTGAAGCTTTCTTT. Protein sequence: CASSDTGDTEAFF.

Note on this clone: The sample has other DNA sequences that encode this CDR3 too. This chain joins TRBV28 and TRBJ1-1, with D tentatively TRBD1 (5 bases). The ends were cut back, 2 bases at V and 4 bases at J, with 8 bases in the middle. The CDR3 loop spans 13 amino acids. Germline CDR1 is MDHEN and CDR2 is SYDVKM. The CDR3 DNA is TGTGCCAGCAGTTTAAGGGGACCCACTGAAGCTTTCTTT. Residues: CASSLRGPTEAFF. Together with reference TRBV28 and TRBJ1-1, the CDR3 gives the full variable domain: DVKVTQSSRYLVKRTGEKVFLECVQDMDHENMFWYRQDPGLGLRLIYFSYDVKMKEKGDIPEGYSVSREKKERFSLILESASTNQTSMYLCASSLRGPTEAFFGQGTRLTVV.

The rearrangement links TRBV4-2 to TRBJ2-7, with 7 nucleotides matching TRBD2. Germline loops: CDR1 LGHNA, CDR2 YNFKEQ. CDR3 length: 13 residues. J gave up 6 bases and V 4 bases, and 6 bases lay outside the gene matches. CDR3 in amino acids: CASSPGRGVEQYF. The CDR3 nucleotides are TGTGCCAGCAGCCCGGGTCGGGGGGTCGAGCAGTACTTC.

This chain joins TRBV28 and TRBJ2-2; possibly TRBD2 for D (5 bases). In germline, CDR1 is MDHEN, CDR2 SYDVKM. V lost 2 bases, J lost 6 bases, and 10 bases lay in between. The CDR3 runs 14 residues. CDR3 in amino acids: CASSLNPSPGELFF. The CDR3 coding sequence is TGTGCCAGCAGTTTAAATCCTAGCCCCGGGGAGCTGTTTTTT.

The chain has TRBV19 and TRBJ1-6, with TRBD1 identical over 7 bases. V was clipped by 7 bases and J by 14 bases; unmatched bases: 17. The germline V gene has CDR1 LNHDA and CDR2 SQIVND (reference sequence). The CDR3 contains 15 residues. The DNA of the CDR3 is TGTGCCAGTAAATGGGACAGCTCCGGACCCACGGCCCTCCACTTT. Its protein product is CASKWDSSGPTALHF.

The rearrangement joins TRBV4-3 to TRBJ2-5, with 9 positions matching TRBD2. The CDR3 has 16 residues. The V segment lost 4 bases and the J segment 5 bases; nucleotides outside the gene matches: 11. Germline values: CDR1 LGHNA, CDR2 YSLEER. DNA of the CDR3: TGCGCCAGCAGCCCCGGCGGGGGGGTTGCTCCGGAGACCCAGTACTTC. It specifies CASSPGGGVAPETQYF.

In regard to this clone: In the same sample, other DNA sequences code for this CDR3. The rearrangement links TRBV6-5 to TRBJ2-2; D is undetermined. The CDR3 is 13 residues long. The V gene lost 2 bases and the J gene lost 6 bases, with 7 bases spanning the gap. Germline values: CDR1 MNHEY, CDR2 SVGAGI. CDR3 sequence: CASSYGSPGELFF. CDR3 DNA sequence: TGTGCCAGCAGTTACGGGTCCCCCGGGGAGCTGTTTTTT.

The chain has TRBV28 and TRBJ1-5; tentative D call: TRBD1 (5 bases). V lost 5 bases, J lost 9 bases, and 11 bases lay in between. This CDR3 is 12 amino acids long. Looked up from germline, CDR1 is MDHEN and CDR2 is SYDVKM. Here the CDR3 reads CASSPGTMPQHF. DNA of the CDR3: TGTGCCAGCAGTCCCGGGACGATGCCCCAGCATTTT.

This rearrangement joins TRBV27 to TRBJ2-3; D perhaps matches TRBD1 (5 bases). Germline lookup yields CDR1 MNHEY and CDR2 SMNVEV (reference sequence). The V gene lost 2 bases and the J gene lost 3 bases, with 12 bases spanning the gap. The CDR3 has 15 amino acids. CDR3 amino acids: CASSLRDTGTDTQYF. In DNA form, the CDR3 reads TGTGCCAGCAGTTTACGTGATACAGGAACAGATACGCAGTATTTT.